Included here is one TCR beta chain sequence, with context. This specimen belongs to a study of blood T cell repertoires in COVID-19. Study details: From the United States, Italy and Spain came samples of acute and convalescent COVID-19.

Germline V gives CDR1 GTSNPN, CDR2 SVGIG (reference sequence). The V end lost 5 bases, the J end lost 1 base, and 14 bases lay between the germline ends. The CDR3 has 14 residues. Profiled with immunoSEQ multiplex PCR; TCRdb holds only in-frame clones, not every one. In the table there are 250,000 to 300,000 clones, approximately 88% of which are singletons. The clonotype was recovered from a woman aged 30 to 39 who had recovered from COVID-19. The V gene is TRBV30, the J gene TRBJ1-1; D not certain. What was sequenced was PBMCs or T cells enriched from blood (not recorded which). DNA of the CDR3: TGTGCCTGGCTCCTTAAAAACAGGAACACTGAAGCTTTCTTT. This codes for CAWLLKNRNTEAFF.